These T cell receptor beta chains were read from a single sample in a study of blood T cell repertoires in COVID-19. Here immunoSEQ multiplex PCR was the method, and the copy in TCRdb shows in-frame clones only, minus some. The sample carries fewer than 35,000 clones, roughly 91% recorded once. Sequenced material: peripheral blood. Source of these receptors: a man in his 70s with active COVID-19. Both conserved end residues are part of each CDR3.

TRBJ2-3	TRBV12-5	CASGLSAGGLSDTQYF
TRBJ1-6	TRBV10-3	CAIRGEGSPLHF
TRBJ1-2	TRBV7-9	CASSPGGLEANGYTF
TRBJ2-5	TRBV6-2/TRBV6-3	CASSDETSGESKTQYF
TRBJ1-1	TRBV6-5	CASSYSLMDTEAFF
TRBJ2-6	TRBV4-3	CASSQFSGANVLTF
TRBJ2-7	TRBV5-1	CASSTTLGTPHSYEQYF
TRBJ1-1	TRBV5-1	CASSFPQEQGAFMGNTEAFF
TRBJ2-5	TRBV11-2	CASSLEMASIQETQYF
TRBJ1-1	TRBV5-4	CASTQGQLNTEAFF
TRBJ2-2	TRBV5-6	CASTRGRGQGFTGELFF
TRBJ1-5	TRBV6-2/TRBV6-3	CASSAGQGPNQPQHF
TRBJ1-2	TRBV18	CASQGQGLGYTF
TRBJ2-5	TRBV18	CASSPPQLTSRGETQYF
TRBJ1-2	TRBV10-3	CAIGTGYGYTF
TRBJ2-7	TRBV19	CASSFRQGTSYEQYF
TRBJ1-2	TRBV7-2	CASSLEGGDSYGYTF
TRBJ2-3	TRBV5-6	CASSLVIAGEDTQYF
TRBJ2-7	TRBV30	CALTSGTGVYF